Listed below are T cell receptor beta chains from one sample, sequenced in a study of T cell changes during pregnancy in multiple sclerosis. Profiling relied on immunoSEQ multiplex PCR, and the TCRdb table lists in-frame clones only, not all of them. The table has 53,000 or so clones, 94% seen once; the top ten hold about 0.56%. The material was CD4+ T cells from peripheral blood mononuclear cells, obtained in the second trimester of pregnancy. These receptors all come from a female donor with multiple sclerosis, enrolled in a pregnancy study. Both conserved end residues are part of each CDR3. The D gene is left open where the match is weak. The listing skips clone size in some rows; elsewhere it reads once, few, many or a size class.

D: TRBD1
J: TRBJ2-1
V: TRBV19
size: .
DNA: TGTGCCAGCCACGACAGGGGGTGGAATGAGCAGTTCTTC
CDR3: CASHDRGWNEQFF

D: .
J: TRBJ2-2
V: TRBV9
size: .
DNA: TGTGCCAGCAGCGTAGTCCCCGCTAGGGGATACACCGGGGAGCTGTTTTTT
CDR3: CASSVVPARGYTGELFF

D: TRBD1
J: TRBJ2-7
V: TRBV7-2
size: .
DNA: TGTGCCAGCAGCTTAGGGGGACAGGGGATTTACGAGCAGTACTTC
CDR3: CASSLGGQGIYEQYF

D: TRBD1
J: TRBJ1-5
V: TRBV4-2
size: .
DNA: TGTGCCAGCAGCCGGGACAGGGGTATTCAGCCCCAGCATTTT
CDR3: CASSRDRGIQPQHF

D: TRBD2
J: TRBJ2-1
V: TRBV27
size: once
DNA: TGTGCCAGCAGGCCAGCGGGGAAAGGGGCCTACAATGAGCAGTTCTTC
CDR3: CASRPAGKGAYNEQFF

D: .
J: TRBJ1-5
V: TRBV4-1
size: once
DNA: TGCGCCAGCAGCCAGGTAGGGGGCAATCAGCCCCAGCATTTT
CDR3: CASSQVGGNQPQHF

D: TRBD1
J: TRBJ1-4
V: TRBV4-3
size: .
DNA: TGCGCCAGCAGCCCCACGGGGAGACAGGGAGGTGAAAAACTGTTTTTT
CDR3: CASSPTGRQGGEKLFF

D: TRBD1
J: TRBJ2-7
V: TRBV6-5
size: .
DNA: TGTGCCAGCAGAACAACAGGGGGTTCCTACGAGCAGTACTTC
CDR3: CASRTTGGSYEQYF

D: .
J: TRBJ2-7
V: TRBV19
size: .
DNA: TGTGCCAGTAGTACCCAACAACGGGTCGGCCTCGAGCAGTACTTC
CDR3: CASSTQQRVGLEQYF

D: .
J: TRBJ2-5
V: TRBV5-1
size: .
DNA: TGCGCCAGCAGCGGATTAGTTTACGGGAGCAGGGAGACCCAGTACTTC
CDR3: CASSGLVYGSRETQYF

D: .
J: TRBJ1-2
V: TRBV7-2
size: .
DNA: TGTGCCAGCAGCTTAGTCAGCGATTATGGCTACACCTTC
CDR3: CASSLVSDYGYTF

D: .
J: TRBJ1-6
V: TRBV5-6
size: .
DNA: TGTGCCAGCAGCCGACTCCGGGACTCCTATTCACCCCTCCACTTT
CDR3: CASSRLRDSYSPLHF

D: .
J: TRBJ2-3
V: TRBV7-3
size: once
DNA: TGTGCCAGCAGCCCCGTGAGGGGGCGCGTGGCGGGGGGCCGTACAGATACGCAGTATTTT
CDR3: CASSPVRGRVAGGRTDTQYF

D: .
J: TRBJ1-1
V: TRBV7-2
size: .
DNA: TGTGCCAGCAGCTTAGCTGGGGGGGGGTTTGCGGACACTGAAGCTTTCTTT
CDR3: CASSLAGGGFADTEAFF

D: TRBD1
J: TRBJ2-2
V: TRBV25-1
size: .
DNA: TGTGCCAGCAGTGACGAGACAGGGGACAACACCGGGGAGCTGTTTTTT
CDR3: CASSDETGDNTGELFF

D: .
J: TRBJ2-5
V: TRBV19
size: .
DNA: TGTGCCAGTAGCGGAGGGGTTAGGGAGACCCAGTACTTC
CDR3: CASSGGVRETQYF

D: .
J: TRBJ2-5
V: TRBV7-3
size: .
DNA: TGTGCCAGCGGCCGGGGGGCAGGTGAGACCCAGTACTTC
CDR3: CASGRGAGETQYF

D: .
J: TRBJ1-6
V: TRBV30
size: .
DNA: TGTGCCGGTCGACAATTAAGGGGTAGCGGGTTCAATTCACCCCTCCACTTT
CDR3: CAGRQLRGSGFNSPLHF

D: TRBD1
J: TRBJ2-1
V: TRBV4-2
size: .
DNA: TGTGCCAGCAGGCCAACAGGGGGTTACTACAATGAGCAGTTCTTC
CDR3: CASRPTGGYYNEQFF

D: TRBD1
J: TRBJ2-7
V: TRBV6-5
size: .
DNA: TGTGCCAGCAGTCACCAGGGGGTGAGAAACGAGCAGTACTTC
CDR3: CASSHQGVRNEQYF

D: TRBD1
J: TRBJ2-2
V: TRBV7-3
size: .
DNA: TGTGCCAGCAGCTCCGGGACAGAAATGAACACCGGGGAGCTGTTTTTT
CDR3: CASSSGTEMNTGELFF

D: .
J: TRBJ1-6
V: TRBV9
size: .
DNA: TGTGCCAGCCGGGGGGCCAATTCACCCCTCCACTTT
CDR3: CASRGANSPLHF

D: TRBD1
J: TRBJ1-6
V: TRBV19
size: .
DNA: TGTGCCAGTAGCAAGTCGGGACAGCCAAATTCACCCCTCCACTTT
CDR3: CASSKSGQPNSPLHF

D: TRBD1
J: TRBJ2-2
V: TRBV5-5
size: .
DNA: TGTGCCAGCAGACTGAGGGGGCCGGGACAGGGTACCGGGGAGCTGTTTTTT
CDR3: CASRLRGPGQGTGELFF

D: .
J: TRBJ1-3
V: TRBV6-5
size: .
DNA: TGTGCCAGCAGCGCGAGTGGAAACACCATATATTTT
CDR3: CASSASGNTIYF

D: .
J: TRBJ1-2
V: TRBV30
size: .
DNA: TGTGCCATCTCCGGGGTCGGGGGCTACACCTTC
CDR3: CAISGVGGYTF

D: .
J: TRBJ2-1
V: TRBV19
size: .
DNA: TGTGCCAGTAGTATCGGAGGGGAGTCCTACAATGAGCAGTTCTTC
CDR3: CASSIGGESYNEQFF

D: TRBD2
J: TRBJ2-7
V: TRBV7-2
size: .
DNA: TGTGCCAGCAGCTTAGAAGCGGGGGCTCCCTACGAGCAGTACTTC
CDR3: CASSLEAGAPYEQYF

D: TRBD1
J: TRBJ1-2
V: TRBV5-4
size: once
DNA: TGTGCCAGCAGTCTGAACCAGGGGGCAGGTGGCTACACCTTC
CDR3: CASSLNQGAGGYTF

D: .
J: TRBJ2-3
V: TRBV11-3
size: .
DNA: TGTGCCAGCAGCCGCTGGGGCAGCACAGATACGCAGTATTTT
CDR3: CASSRWGSTDTQYF

D: .
J: TRBJ2-7
V: TRBV7-8
size: .
DNA: TGTGCCAGCAGTTCGGCCGGGAGAACAGGAGAGCAGTACTTC
CDR3: CASSSAGRTGEQYF

D: TRBD2
J: TRBJ2-1
V: TRBV19
size: .
DNA: TGTGCCAGTAGCCACCCTAGCGGGGGGTCCTACAATGAGCAGTTCTTC
CDR3: CASSHPSGGSYNEQFF

D: .
J: TRBJ2-2
V: TRBV6-8
size: .
DNA: TGTGCCAGCAGCCCAACACGGGGCGGGGAGCTGTTTTTT
CDR3: CASSPTRGGELFF

D: TRBD2
J: TRBJ2-7
V: TRBV2
size: .
DNA: TGTGCCAGCAGGCGGGGGAACCGGGTAAAGTACGAGCAGTACTTC
CDR3: CASRRGNRVKYEQYF

D: TRBD1
J: TRBJ1-6
V: TRBV5-6
size: once
DNA: TGTGCCAGCTCCCACAGGGGAAGTAATTCACCCCTCCACTTT
CDR3: CASSHRGSNSPLHF

D: .
J: TRBJ2-2
V: TRBV10-3
size: .
DNA: TGTGCCATCAGTGAGTCATGGACAGTGCCTTTTGTCTCGAACACCGGGGAGCTGTTTTTT
CDR3: CAISESWTVPFVSNTGELFF

D: .
J: TRBJ2-1
V: TRBV18
size: .
DNA: TGTGCCAGCTCTCCCTTGGTAGCCTTCTACAATGAGCAGTTCTTC
CDR3: CASSPLVAFYNEQFF

D: .
J: TRBJ2-5
V: TRBV7-9
size: once
DNA: TGTGCCAGCAGCTGGGACCGGGGGGAGACCCAGTACTTC
CDR3: CASSWDRGETQYF

D: TRBD1
J: TRBJ2-5
V: TRBV30
size: once
DNA: TGTGCCTGGAGTGGACAGGGAAGGGCGGAGACCCAGTACTTC
CDR3: CAWSGQGRAETQYF

D: .
J: TRBJ2-1
V: TRBV11-2
size: .
DNA: TGTGCCAGCAGTTCTGGGCCCCAGCCCCAGAATGAGCAGTTCTTC
CDR3: CASSSGPQPQNEQFF

D: TRBD1
J: TRBJ1-3
V: TRBV25-1
size: .
DNA: TGTGCCAGCAGTCACCCGACAGGGTGGGGAAACACCATATATTTT
CDR3: CASSHPTGWGNTIYF

D: TRBD2
J: TRBJ2-5
V: TRBV4-3
size: .
DNA: TGCGCCAGCAGTCGGGGGGGCCCAGGGGACCAAGAGACCCAGTACTTC
CDR3: CASSRGGPGDQETQYF

D: .
J: TRBJ2-2
V: TRBV6-1
size: once
DNA: TGTGCCAGCAGTGTCCCCCAGTCGTCCACCGGGGAGCTGTTTTTT
CDR3: CASSVPQSSTGELFF

D: .
J: TRBJ1-4
V: TRBV7-2
size: .
DNA: TGTGCCAGCAGCTCGCTATCCAACATGCGGGAAAAACTGTTTTTT
CDR3: CASSSLSNMREKLFF

D: .
J: TRBJ1-2
V: TRBV9
size: .
DNA: TGTGCCAGCAGCGTCCCGGGGAGCTATGGCTACACCTTC
CDR3: CASSVPGSYGYTF

D: .
J: TRBJ2-3
V: TRBV19
size: .
DNA: TGTGCCAGTAGTATAACCAGAACAGATACGCAGTATTTT
CDR3: CASSITRTDTQYF

D: .
J: TRBJ2-2
V: TRBV29-1
size: .
DNA: TGCAGCGTAGGAGGCAGGGGACCCCCCACCGGGGAGCTGTTTTTT
CDR3: CSVGGRGPPTGELFF

D: TRBD1
J: TRBJ1-5
V: TRBV6-1
size: .
DNA: TGTGCCAGCAGGAGGACAGGGGTGAGCAATCAGCCCCAGCATTTT
CDR3: CASRRTGVSNQPQHF

D: .
J: TRBJ2-5
V: TRBV6-5
size: .
DNA: TGTGCCAGCGGAAGGCGGGGAGAGACCCAGTACTTC
CDR3: CASGRRGETQYF